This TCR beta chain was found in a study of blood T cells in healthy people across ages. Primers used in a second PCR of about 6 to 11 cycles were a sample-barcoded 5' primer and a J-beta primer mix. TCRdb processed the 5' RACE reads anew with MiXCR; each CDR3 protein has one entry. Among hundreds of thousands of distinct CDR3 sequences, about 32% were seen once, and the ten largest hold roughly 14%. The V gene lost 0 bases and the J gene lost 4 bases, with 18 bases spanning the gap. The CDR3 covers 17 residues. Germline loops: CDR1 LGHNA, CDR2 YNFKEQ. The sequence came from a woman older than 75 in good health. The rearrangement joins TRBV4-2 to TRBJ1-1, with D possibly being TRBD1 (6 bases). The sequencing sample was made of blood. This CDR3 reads CASSQEVWQGPGTEAFF. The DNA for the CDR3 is TGTGCCAGCAGCCAAGAGGTCTGGCAGGGGCCGGGCACTGAAGCTTTCTTT.